The sequence of this T cell receptor beta chain was determined in a study of radiation and T cells in renal cell carcinoma. The wider study: Nephrectomy followed 15 Gy stereotactic body radiation by 4 weeks.

On this clone itself: Its antigen remains unknown.

Study-wide points: Without pretreatment biopsies, baseline tumor clonotype presence was undetermined.

TCRdb's table, derived via immunoSEQ multiplex PCR, lists solely in-frame clones and lacks some. The sample holds about 150,000 clones, approximately 90% seen once. Documented time point: baseline pretreatment blood. The sample's treatment: 15 Gy SBRT to primary tumor, nephrectomy 4 weeks later. The tumor was a clear cell renal cell carcinoma. The sequencing here drew on blood, taken from a patient whose treatment included radiotherapy and nephrectomy. This sequence was found in a woman between 70 and 85 years old with renal cell carcinoma.

As DNA, the CDR3 is TGTGCCAGTAGTACCTCTAGAGGGGGAACCACCGGGGAGCTGTTTTTT. This codes for CASSTSRGGTTGELFF. The J gene is TRBJ2-2, the V gene TRBV19; a possible D gene is TRBD1 (6 bases). V was pared by 4 bases and J by 4 bases, with 16 bases between. Germline CDR1 reads LNHDA; CDR2 reads SQIVND (reference sequence). The CDR3 is made up of 16 amino acids.